Below, 17 T cell receptor beta chains from the same sample are listed, as sequenced in a study of shared clonotypes between healthy human individuals (dated by TCRdb to between 2020 and 2021). Library preparation was by the immunoSEQ multiplex PCR assay. TCRdb provides this immuneACCESS table in a form limited to in-frame rearrangements. Some clones are lacking; in checked studies, under half of them reflect an unresolved V gene, and why the rest are absent is not known. Recorded for this sample are roughly 1.4 million clones; about 98.5% of them occurred a single time. The ten largest clones add up to under 0.45% of the sample. The sequenced sample consisted of naive CD4+ T cells sorted from blood. The cell subset or site label, as the study defines it: CD45RA+ positively selected. These TCRs come from a man aged 25 to 40 in good health.

V usage is TRBV30 and J usage is TRBJ1-1; D unclear. Per the germline V gene, CDR1 is GTSNPN and CDR2 is SVGIG (reference sequence). Between the trimmed V and J ends, which lost 0 bases and 5 bases, there was a span of 7 bases. There are 12 residues in the CDR3. The CDR3 DNA follows: TGTGCCTGGAGTGTTGTCGGAACTGAAGCTTTCTTT. Protein product: CAWSVVGTEAFF.

In its sample, this clone was seen once. The chain is built from TRBV27 and TRBJ2-7; D remains ambiguous. There are 14 residues in the CDR3. Between the trimmed V and J ends, which lost 5 bases and 3 bases, there was a span of 14 bases. Germline V gene sequence: CDR1 MNHEY, CDR2 SMNVEV (reference sequence). This CDR3 is CASSNRPFGYEQYF. The CDR3 coding sequence is TGTGCCAGCAGTAACCGGCCCTTTGGCTACGAGCAGTACTTC.

This chain joins TRBV28 and TRBJ1-2; D remains ambiguous. Germline V gene lookup returns CDR1 MDHEN and CDR2 SYDVKM. Trimming left V 8 bases short and J 6 bases short, with 4 bases between. CDR3 size: 9 residues. The CDR3 region has the DNA TGTGCCAGCGGAAATGGCTACACCTTC. It encodes CASGNGYTF.

This clone was picked up one time. The chain employs TRBV1 and TRBJ2-4; TRBD1 was called by the table and not checked on the DNA. TRBV1 is classified as a pseudogene. The CDR3 covers 12 residues. The CDR3 bases are TGTCGACAGGGATGTTCCAAAAACATTCAGTACTTC. Amino acid sequence: CRQGCSKNIQYF.

This clone occurred once. The chain combines TRBV7-2 with TRBJ2-1; D not certain. The V gene lost 4 bases and the J gene lost 4 bases, with 17 bases spanning the gap. Germline V gene lookup returns CDR1 SGHTA and CDR2 FQGNSA. The CDR3 has 16 amino acids. The CDR3 is CASSSKRGPFYNEQFF. The CDR3 coding sequence is TGTGCCAGCAGCTCCAAGCGAGGACCGTTTTACAATGAGCAGTTCTTC.

This chain uses TRBV7-2 with TRBJ2-7, with unresolved D. Deletions cut 5 bases from V and 0 bases from J, with 11 bases between. CDR3 length equals 14 residues. The germline V gene encodes CDR1 SGHTA and CDR2 FQGNSA. The CDR3 loop is CASSRTISSYEQYF. CDR3 in DNA: TGTGCCAGCAGCCGCACTATAAGCTCCTACGAGCAGTACTTC.

The V and J genes are TRBV5-1 and TRBJ2-7; 13 bases are a match to TRBD2. This CDR3 comprises 16 residues. After removal of 4 bases from V and 2 bases from J, the junction contained 6 bases not matched to a gene. The germline V gene encodes CDR1 SGHRS and CDR2 YFSETQ. The CDR3 loop reads CASSGGTSGTTYEQYF. The CDR3 nucleotides read TGCGCCAGCAGCGGTGGGACTAGCGGGACAACCTACGAGCAGTACTTC.

The rearrangement uses TRBV5-4 and TRBJ2-7, with D unresolved. The CDR3 is made up of 12 amino acids. Germline V lookup: CDR1 SGHNT, CDR2 YYREEE (reference sequence). Trimming removed 3 bases from V and 7 bases from J, with 11 bases in between. CDR3 in DNA: TGTGCCAGCAGCTCCCGGAATCAGGAGCAGTACTTC. This sequence encodes CASSSRNQEQYF.

V is TRBV2 and J is TRBJ2-1; 9 bases align to TRBD2. The V segment lost 4 bases and the J segment 6 bases; nucleotides outside the gene matches: 10. Germline CDR1 and CDR2: SNHLY and FYNNEI. This CDR3 comprises 16 residues. This CDR3 is CASSVVAGAPSNEQFF. CDR3 bases: TGTGCCAGCAGTGTAGTAGCGGGAGCTCCCAGCAATGAGCAGTTCTTC. The variable domain in full, completed from reference TRBV2 and TRBJ2-1, reads EPEVTQTPSHQVTQMGQEVILRCVPISNHLYFYWYRQILGQKVEFLVSFYNNEISEKSEIFDDQFSVERPDGSNFTLKIRSTKLEDSAMYFCASSVVAGAPSNEQFFGPGTRLTVL.

The J gene is TRBJ1-2, the V gene TRBV7-8; TRBD1 aligns across 12 bases. Germline-derived CDR1 and CDR2 are SGHVS and FQNEAQ. This CDR3 is built from 16 residues. The V and J ends lost 0 bases and 3 bases, in that order; junction bases with no gene match: 2. CDR3 bases: TGTGCCAGCAGCTTAGCGGGACAGGGGGCGTACTATGGCTACACCTTC. Its translation is CASSLAGQGAYYGYTF.

The chain has TRBV9 and TRBJ2-7; tentatively, D is TRBD2 (6 bases). Germline CDR1 is SGDLS and CDR2 is YYNGEE. This CDR3 region has 15 residues. Trimming removed 2 bases at V and 2 bases at J, with 14 bases between. The CDR3 loop reads CASSVTGAHTYEQYF. The CDR3 DNA is TGTGCCAGCAGCGTCACGGGAGCCCATACCTACGAGCAGTACTTC.

J is TRBJ2-1 and V is TRBV4-3; weak D call: TRBD2 (6 bases). This CDR3 is 16 amino acids long. The ends were cut back, 1 base at V and 2 bases at J, with 12 bases in the middle. Germline-derived CDR1 and CDR2 are LGHNA and YSLEER. CDR3 bases: TGCGCCAGCAGCCAAGCCTGGAGGGTTACCTACAATGAGCAGTTCTTC. This codes for CASSQAWRVTYNEQFF.

The rearrangement links TRBV9 to TRBJ2-1; D possibly matches TRBD1 or TRBD2 (6 bases each). Germline values: CDR1 SGDLS, CDR2 YYNGEE. V shed 7 bases and J shed 4 bases, with 27 bases lying between them. The CDR3 consists of 18 residues. The CDR3 bases are TGTGCCAGCGATAAGGCCGGGACGGGGGCTTCTCTTTACAATGAGCAGTTCTTC. This codes for CASDKAGTGASLYNEQFF.

Comments on this clone: Distinct nucleotide sequences in the sample also encode this CDR3. The chain joins TRBV7-9 to TRBJ1-2; D unresolved. Per germline, CDR1 SEHNR and CDR2 FQNEAQ (reference sequence). CDR3 length equals 13 residues. With 2 bases removed from V and 2 bases from J, the gap between germline ends came to 6 bases. As DNA, the CDR3 is TGTGCCAGCAGCTTACTAGGGAACTATGGCTACACCTTC. This sequence encodes CASSLLGNYGYTF.

With regard to this clone: The sample has other DNA sequences that encode this CDR3 too. The V call is TRBV9, the J call TRBJ1-2, with D perhaps TRBD1 (5 bases). The CDR3 extends over 14 amino acids. Trimming shortened V by 0 bases and J by 4 bases, and 10 bases separated the two germline ends. Germline V gene lookup returns CDR1 SGDLS and CDR2 YYNGEE. As DNA, the CDR3 is TGTGCCAGCAGCGTAGGTCAGGGAGCCTATGGCTACACCTTC. Amino acid sequence: CASSVGQGAYGYTF.

The chain recombines TRBV2 with TRBJ2-3; possibly TRBD2 for D (6 bases). The CDR3 totals 13 residues. V lost 3 bases to trimming and J lost 4 bases, with 8 bases between them. Looked up from germline, CDR1 is SNHLY and CDR2 is FYNNEI. Written as DNA, the CDR3 is TGTGCCAGCAGTGACGGGGGAGCAGATACGCAGTATTTT. Translated: CASSDGGADTQYF.

This chain links TRBV5-4 with TRBJ1-1, with D possibly matching TRBD1 (5 bases). Trimming removed 7 bases from V and 1 base from J, with 14 bases in between. Germline lookup yields CDR1 SGHNT and CDR2 YYREEE (reference sequence). The CDR3 is 14 residues long. CDR3 coding DNA: TGTGCCAGCGCCCGGGACGCAGCGAACACTGAAGCTTTCTTT. Its protein is CASARDAANTEAFF.